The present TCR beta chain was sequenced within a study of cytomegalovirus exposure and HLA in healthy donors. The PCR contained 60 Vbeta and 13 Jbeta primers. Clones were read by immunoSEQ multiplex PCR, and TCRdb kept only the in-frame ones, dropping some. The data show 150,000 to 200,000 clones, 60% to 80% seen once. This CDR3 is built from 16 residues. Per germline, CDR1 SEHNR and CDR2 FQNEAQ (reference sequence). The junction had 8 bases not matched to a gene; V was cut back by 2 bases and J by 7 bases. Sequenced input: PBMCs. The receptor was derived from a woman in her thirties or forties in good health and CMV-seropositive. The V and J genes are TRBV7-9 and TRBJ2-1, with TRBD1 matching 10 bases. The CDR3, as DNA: TGTGCCAGCAGCTTAATGACAGGGGGCAAATGGAATGAGCAGTTCTTC. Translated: CASSLMTGGKWNEQFF.